This is a list of T cell receptor beta chains from one sample in a study of glioma-infiltrating T cells. TCRdb reanalysed the multiplex PCR reads using MiXCR and keeps one entry per CDR3 protein. The sample has approximately 140,000 distinct CDR3 sequences, roughly a quarter seen once. The sample consisted of glioma tissue, nonneoplastic brain tissue, or PBMCs (not recorded which). These receptors all stem from a human donor with low-grade glioma or glioblastoma, undergoing nonglioma brain surgery, or in good health (not recorded which). The CDR3 runs from the conserved cysteine through the conserved F or W. The D gene is left open where the match is weak. Only part of the rows carry a size: once, few, many, or a class if the clone is expanded.

j_call: TRBJ2-5; clone_size: few; d_call: TRBD1; v_call: TRBV24-1; cdr3_aa: CATSDPGTDRAQETQYF; cdr3_nt: TGTGCCACCAGTGATCCCGGGACCGACAGGGCCCAAGAGACCCAGTACTTC
j_call: TRBJ1-5; clone_size: many; d_call: -; v_call: TRBV20-1; cdr3_aa: CSARGPGREPQHF; cdr3_nt: TGCAGTGCTAGAGGACCGGGGAGGGAGCCCCAGCATTTT
j_call: TRBJ1-1; clone_size: few; d_call: TRBD1; v_call: TRBV7-9; cdr3_aa: CASSPRQGGTEAFF; cdr3_nt: TGTGCCAGCAGCCCCCGACAGGGAGGCACTGAAGCTTTCTTT
j_call: TRBJ1-5; clone_size: -; d_call: TRBD1; v_call: TRBV19; cdr3_aa: CASRLSDRTFQPQHF; cdr3_nt: TGTGCCAGTAGACTCTCGGACAGGACTTTTCAGCCCCAGCATTTT
j_call: TRBJ1-1; clone_size: -; d_call: -; v_call: TRBV7-3; cdr3_aa: CASSRRRGLTEASF; cdr3_nt: TGTGCCAGCAGCCGAAGGAGGGGTCTCACTGAAGCTTCCTTT
j_call: TRBJ1-6; clone_size: many; d_call: -; v_call: TRBV20-1; cdr3_aa: CSARVGLRGEVNSPLHF; cdr3_nt: TGCAGTGCTAGAGTTGGGCTTAGGGGCGAGGTGAATTCACCCCTCCACTTT
j_call: TRBJ1-2; clone_size: -; d_call: -; v_call: TRBV10-3; cdr3_aa: CAISEEGNYGYTF; cdr3_nt: TGTGCCATCAGTGAGGAGGGTAACTATGGCTACACCTTC
j_call: TRBJ2-1; clone_size: -; d_call: TRBD1; v_call: TRBV28; cdr3_aa: CASSPDRGTFHQEQFF; cdr3_nt: TGTGCCAGCAGTCCAGACAGGGGCACCTTCCACCAAGAGCAGTTCTTC
j_call: TRBJ1-2; clone_size: few; d_call: -; v_call: TRBV7-2; cdr3_aa: CASSLVSGDYGYTF; cdr3_nt: TGTGCCAGCAGCTTAGTTTCAGGGGACTATGGCTACACCTTC
j_call: TRBJ1-4; clone_size: few; d_call: -; v_call: TRBV12-2; cdr3_aa: CASRLGRDRVSRYWEKLFF; cdr3_nt: TGTGCAAGTCGCTTAGGAAGGGACAGGGTTTCCAGGTATTGGGAAAAACTGTTTTTT
j_call: TRBJ2-3; clone_size: many; d_call: -; v_call: TRBV20-1; cdr3_aa: CSAQRGPISTDTQYF; cdr3_nt: TGCAGTGCACAGAGGGGACCCATAAGCACAGATACGCAGTATTTT
j_call: TRBJ1-6; clone_size: many; d_call: -; v_call: TRBV27; cdr3_aa: CATQQSQGSPLHF; cdr3_nt: TGTGCCACCCAACAGTCCCAAGGATCACCCCTCCACTTT
j_call: TRBJ1-1; clone_size: -; d_call: TRBD1; v_call: TRBV10-3; cdr3_aa: CAISVNDRVTEAFF; cdr3_nt: TGTGCCATCAGTGTGAATGACAGGGTGACTGAAGCTTTCTTT
j_call: TRBJ1-2; clone_size: few; d_call: -; v_call: TRBV18; cdr3_aa: CASASKVGLGYTF; cdr3_nt: TGTGCCAGCGCCAGTAAAGTGGGCCTGGGCTACACCTTC
j_call: TRBJ1-5; clone_size: -; d_call: -; v_call: TRBV19; cdr3_aa: CASSPEDRGYQPQHF; cdr3_nt: TGTGCCAGTAGCCCGGAGGACAGAGGCTATCAGCCCCAGCATTTT
j_call: TRBJ2-1; clone_size: -; d_call: -; v_call: TRBV29-1; cdr3_aa: CSVAVWVGNEQFF; cdr3_nt: TGCAGCGTGGCAGTCTGGGTGGGCAATGAGCAGTTCTTC
j_call: TRBJ2-1; clone_size: few; d_call: -; v_call: TRBV5-1; cdr3_aa: CASSPGTGNEQFF; cdr3_nt: TGCGCCAGCAGCCCCGGGACGGGCAATGAGCAGTTCTTC
j_call: TRBJ1-6; clone_size: many; d_call: TRBD1; v_call: TRBV6-6; cdr3_aa: CASSYGRKGQGLHF; cdr3_nt: TGTGCCAGCAGTTACGGACGGAAGGGACAGGGGCTCCACTTT
j_call: TRBJ2-6; clone_size: few; d_call: -; v_call: TRBV7-6; cdr3_aa: CASSRGGANVLTF; cdr3_nt: TGTGCCAGCAGCCGTGGAGGGGCCAACGTCCTGACTTTC
j_call: TRBJ1-2; clone_size: -; d_call: -; v_call: TRBV20-1; cdr3_aa: CSARDHRKPDF; cdr3_nt: TGCAGTGCTAGAGATCACAGGAAACCGGACTTC
j_call: TRBJ2-1; clone_size: many; d_call: TRBD2; v_call: TRBV12-3/TRBV12-4; cdr3_aa: CASSPGLRGKLYNEQFF; cdr3_nt: TGTGCCAGCAGTCCAGGGTTGCGGGGGAAACTCTACAATGAGCAGTTCTTC
j_call: TRBJ1-5; clone_size: many; d_call: -; v_call: TRBV2; cdr3_aa: CASRRDGFSNQPQHF; cdr3_nt: TGTGCCAGCAGAAGGGACGGATTTAGCAATCAGCCCCAGCATTTT
j_call: TRBJ1-3; clone_size: few; d_call: -; v_call: TRBV20-1; cdr3_aa: CSARDWDRANSGNTIYF; cdr3_nt: TGCAGTGCTAGAGATTGGGACCGGGCTAACTCTGGAAACACCATATATTTT
j_call: TRBJ1-1; clone_size: -; d_call: TRBD1; v_call: TRBV7-2; cdr3_aa: CASSLYRGATEAFF; cdr3_nt: TGTGCCAGCAGCTTATACAGGGGGGCCACTGAAGCTTTCTTT
j_call: TRBJ1-1; clone_size: many; d_call: TRBD1; v_call: TRBV6-1; cdr3_aa: CATRTGEPYTEAFF; cdr3_nt: TGTGCCACGCGGACAGGGGAACCCTACACTGAAGCTTTCTTT
j_call: TRBJ1-1; clone_size: few; d_call: -; v_call: TRBV29-1; cdr3_aa: CSATWTENTEAFF; cdr3_nt: TGCAGCGCTACTTGGACAGAAAACACTGAAGCTTTCTTT
j_call: TRBJ1-5; clone_size: few; d_call: TRBD1; v_call: TRBV20-1; cdr3_aa: CSASPDRGNQPQHF; cdr3_nt: TGCAGTGCTAGCCCGGACAGGGGCAATCAGCCCCAGCATTTT
j_call: TRBJ2-1; clone_size: few; d_call: TRBD2; v_call: TRBV11-2; cdr3_aa: CASSRTAGGGNEQFF; cdr3_nt: TGTGCCAGCAGCAGAACAGCGGGGGGTGGAAATGAGCAGTTCTTC
j_call: TRBJ1-3; clone_size: few; d_call: -; v_call: TRBV14; cdr3_aa: CASSQVIEPLGNTIYF; cdr3_nt: TGTGCCAGCAGCCAAGTAATAGAGCCACTCGGAAACACCATATATTTT
j_call: TRBJ2-3; clone_size: many; d_call: TRBD2; v_call: TRBV6-1; cdr3_aa: CASIRLAGGSDTQYF; cdr3_nt: TGTGCCAGCATTAGGCTAGCGGGGGGTTCGGATACGCAGTATTTT
j_call: TRBJ2-3; clone_size: -; d_call: TRBD2; v_call: TRBV19; cdr3_aa: CASSGIAGGVTDTQYF; cdr3_nt: TGTGCCAGTAGTGGGATAGCGGGGGGCGTCACAGATACGCAGTATTTT
j_call: TRBJ2-1; clone_size: many; d_call: TRBD2; v_call: TRBV28; cdr3_aa: CASSSLAGVDEQFF; cdr3_nt: TGTGCCAGCAGCTCACTAGCGGGGGTTGATGAGCAGTTCTTC
j_call: TRBJ1-1; clone_size: -; d_call: -; v_call: TRBV7-2; cdr3_aa: CASTRAQETEAFF; cdr3_nt: TGTGCCAGCACCCGTGCACAGGAGACTGAAGCTTTCTTT
j_call: TRBJ1-1; clone_size: -; d_call: -; v_call: TRBV29-1; cdr3_aa: CSGQTGNTEAFF; cdr3_nt: TGCAGCGGACAAACAGGGAACACTGAAGCTTTCTTT
j_call: TRBJ2-2; clone_size: -; d_call: -; v_call: TRBV7-8; cdr3_aa: CATRDTPNTGELFF; cdr3_nt: TGTGCCACCCGAGACACCCCGAACACCGGGGAGCTGTTTTTT
j_call: TRBJ2-3; clone_size: once; d_call: TRBD2; v_call: TRBV4-2; cdr3_aa: CASSHPPERGPSTDTRYF; cdr3_nt: TGTGCCAGCAGCCACCCACCTGAGCGGGGGCCTAGCACAGATACGCGGTATTTT
j_call: TRBJ2-2; clone_size: -; d_call: TRBD1; v_call: TRBV2; cdr3_aa: CASTDRSTGELFF; cdr3_nt: TGTGCCAGCACGGACAGGTCCACCGGGGAGCTGTTTTTT